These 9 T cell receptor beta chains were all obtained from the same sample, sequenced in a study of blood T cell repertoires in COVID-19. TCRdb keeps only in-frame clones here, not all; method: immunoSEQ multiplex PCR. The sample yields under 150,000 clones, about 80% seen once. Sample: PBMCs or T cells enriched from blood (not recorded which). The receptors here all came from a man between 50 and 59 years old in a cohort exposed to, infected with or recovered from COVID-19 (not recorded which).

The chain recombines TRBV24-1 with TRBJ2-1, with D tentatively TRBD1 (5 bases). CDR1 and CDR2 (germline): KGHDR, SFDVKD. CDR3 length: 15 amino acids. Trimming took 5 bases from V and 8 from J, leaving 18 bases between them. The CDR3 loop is CATSGTEAGYYEQFF. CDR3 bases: TGTGCCACCAGTGGGACCGAGGCAGGGTACTATGAGCAGTTCTTC.

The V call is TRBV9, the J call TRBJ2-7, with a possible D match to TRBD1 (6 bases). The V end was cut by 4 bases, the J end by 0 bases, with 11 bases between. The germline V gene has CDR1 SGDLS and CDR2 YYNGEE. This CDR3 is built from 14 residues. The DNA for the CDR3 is TGTGCCAGCAGCCCAGGGGCTAACTCCTACGAGCAGTACTTC. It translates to CASSPGANSYEQYF.

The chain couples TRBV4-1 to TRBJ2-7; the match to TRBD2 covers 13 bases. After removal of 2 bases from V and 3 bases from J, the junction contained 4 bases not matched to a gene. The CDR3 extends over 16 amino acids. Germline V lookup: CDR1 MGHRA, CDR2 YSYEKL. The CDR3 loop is CASSQLGLAGVYEQYF. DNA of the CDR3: TGCGCCAGCAGCCAACTAGGACTAGCGGGAGTCTACGAGCAGTACTTC.

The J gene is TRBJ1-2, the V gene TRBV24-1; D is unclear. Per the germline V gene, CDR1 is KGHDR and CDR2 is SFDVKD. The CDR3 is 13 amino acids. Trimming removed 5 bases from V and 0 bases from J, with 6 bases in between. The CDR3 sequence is CATSVGANYGYTF. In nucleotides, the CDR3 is TGTGCCACCAGTGTGGGAGCTAACTATGGCTACACCTTC.

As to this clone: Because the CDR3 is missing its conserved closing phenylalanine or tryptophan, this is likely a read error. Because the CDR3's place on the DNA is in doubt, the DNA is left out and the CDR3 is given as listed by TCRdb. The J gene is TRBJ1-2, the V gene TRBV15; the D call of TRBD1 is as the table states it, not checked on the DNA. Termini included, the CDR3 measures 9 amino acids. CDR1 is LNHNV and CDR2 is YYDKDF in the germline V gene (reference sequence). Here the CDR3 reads CATSRDQGA.

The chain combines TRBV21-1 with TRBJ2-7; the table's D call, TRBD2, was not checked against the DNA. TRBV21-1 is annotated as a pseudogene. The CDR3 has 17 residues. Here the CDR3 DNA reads TGTGCCAGCAGCCCCCATTCGGGTCGGCGACCCCTCAACGAGCAGTACTTC. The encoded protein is CASSPHSGRRPLNEQYF.

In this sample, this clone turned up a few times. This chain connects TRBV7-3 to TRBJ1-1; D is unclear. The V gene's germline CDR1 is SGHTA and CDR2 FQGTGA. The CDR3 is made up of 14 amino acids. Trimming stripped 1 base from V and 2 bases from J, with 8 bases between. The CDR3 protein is CASSLNSINTEAFF. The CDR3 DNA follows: TGTGCCAGCAGCTTAAACAGTATTAACACTGAAGCTTTCTTT.

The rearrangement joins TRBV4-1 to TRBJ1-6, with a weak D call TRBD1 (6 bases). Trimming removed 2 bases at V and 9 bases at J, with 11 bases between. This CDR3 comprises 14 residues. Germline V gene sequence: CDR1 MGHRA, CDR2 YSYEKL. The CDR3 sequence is CASSQSRGVSPLHF. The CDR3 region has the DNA TGCGCCAGCAGCCAAAGCAGGGGAGTTTCACCCCTCCACTTT.

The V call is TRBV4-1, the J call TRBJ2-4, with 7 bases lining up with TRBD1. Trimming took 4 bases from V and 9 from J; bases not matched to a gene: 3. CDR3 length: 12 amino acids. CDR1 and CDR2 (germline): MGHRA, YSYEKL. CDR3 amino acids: CASSPRGSIQYF. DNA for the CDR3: TGCGCCAGCAGCCCCAGGGGGTCCATTCAGTACTTC.